This is a list of T cell receptor beta chains from one sample in a study of blood T cell repertoires in COVID-19. Assay: immunoSEQ multiplex PCR; the TCRdb copy retains only in-frame clones and omits some. In the table there are about 350,000 clones, around 90% of which are singletons. The sequenced sample consisted of peripheral blood. The receptors were sampled from a young man with COVID-19, enrolled during active disease. CDR3s include the opening cysteine and the closing phenylalanine or tryptophan. Fields, in order: D gene, clone size, J gene, V gene, CDR3 DNA, CDR3 protein. The D gene is left open where the match is weak. Clone size is stated in some rows and not others, as once, few, many or a class when expanded.

NA,few,TRBJ2-1,TRBV6-2/TRBV6-3,TGTGCCAGCAGTTATGGCGGGGTTACCTACAATGAGCAGTTCTTC,CASSYGGVTYNEQFF
TRBD1,NA,TRBJ1-6,TRBV5-4,TGTGCCAGCAGCCTCAGGACAGGGGGCATGTCACCCCTCCACTTT,CASSLRTGGMSPLHF
TRBD1,once,TRBJ1-4,TRBV5-1,TGCGCCAGCAGCTTGACAGGGGGCTCAGAAAAACTGTTTTTT,CASSLTGGSEKLFF
NA,NA,TRBJ2-3,TRBV7-3,TGTGCCAGCAGCTTATCGGGGGAGCGCACAGATACGCAGTATTTT,CASSLSGERTDTQYF
TRBD2,NA,TRBJ2-1,TRBV28,TGTGCCAGCAGCGCACGGGGGGGAAAAGGCGGGAGAAGCTCCTACAATGAGCAGTTCTTC,CASSARGGKGGRSSYNEQFF
TRBD1,few,TRBJ2-7,TRBV2,TGTGCCAGCAGCCGCCACAGGGGCCCATACGAGCAGTACTTC,CASSRHRGPYEQYF
TRBD2,NA,TRBJ2-1,TRBV7-2,TGTGCCAGCAGCTTAACGCGGGAGAGCTATGAGCAGTTCTTC,CASSLTRESYEQFF
TRBD2,NA,TRBJ2-1,TRBV11-2,TGTGCCAGCAGCTTGGCTAGCGGGAGCTACAATGAGCAGTTCTTC,CASSLASGSYNEQFF
NA,NA,TRBJ2-1,TRBV15,TGTGCCACCAGCAGAGGGTTCCTACAGGGTAGTGAGCAGTTCTTC,CATSRGFLQGSEQFF
NA,few,TRBJ2-2,TRBV7-3,TGTGCCAGCAGCCGGTCTGACGGGGAGCTGTTTTTT,CASSRSDGELFF
NA,NA,TRBJ2-7,TRBV6-5,TGTGCCAGCAGCGCAGGGCGACCCTACGAGCAGTACTTC,CASSAGRPYEQYF
TRBD2,NA,TRBJ2-7,TRBV7-9,TGTGCCAGCAGCCGAGGGACTAGCGGGATGTACTACGAGCAGTACTTC,CASSRGTSGMYYEQYF
NA,NA,TRBJ2-3,TRBV7-9,TGTGCCAGCAGCCCAGTACTAGCCAACACAGATACGCAGTATTTT,CASSPVLANTDTQYF
NA,NA,TRBJ1-2,TRBV5-1,TGCGCCAGCAGCTGGGCCGGACAAGGGCGCAATGGCTACACCTTC,CASSWAGQGRNGYTF
NA,NA,TRBJ2-3,TRBV30,TGTGCCTGGAGTGACGGGAATACGCAGTATTTT,CAWSDGNTQYF
TRBD2,NA,TRBJ2-7,TRBV5-1,TGCGCCAGCAGCTTCTCGGGACTAGGTTACGAGCAGTACTTC,CASSFSGLGYEQYF
TRBD1,NA,TRBJ1-4,TRBV24-1,TGTGCCATTTCGTCCCTCCGGACAGGGAGTGAAAAACTGTTTTTT,CAISSLRTGSEKLFF
NA,NA,TRBJ1-4,TRBV6-5,TGTGCCAGCAGTCGGGCGGGGCAGGGAATGAAACTGTTTTTT,CASSRAGQGMKLFF
NA,NA,TRBJ2-7,TRBV7-9,TGTGCCAGCAGCTTAGTGGCAGAGCAGTACTTC,CASSLVAEQYF
NA,NA,TRBJ2-7,TRBV7-9,TGTGCCAGCAGCTTACAGGGGTCTAAATTTGGGCAGTACTTC,CASSLQGSKFGQYF
TRBD1,once,TRBJ2-2,TRBV19,TGTGCCAGTAGTAAACAGGGGGCGACCGGGGAGCTGTTTTTT,CASSKQGATGELFF
NA,NA,TRBJ2-7,TRBV20-1,TGCAGTGCTAGTCGCAGGGTGAGGGAGCAGTACTTC,CSASRRVREQYF
TRBD1,NA,TRBJ2-3,TRBV4-1,TGCGCCAGCAGCCAAGAATCGGGGACAGGGGGTCTAGATACGCAGTATTTT,CASSQESGTGGLDTQYF
TRBD1,NA,TRBJ1-1,TRBV12-5,TGTGCTAGTGGTTTGGGCAGACAGGGGGCCTCTGAAGCTTTCTTT,CASGLGRQGASEAFF
NA,NA,TRBJ2-7,TRBV10-3,TGTGCCATCAGTGACATAGCGGCCTCCGCCTACGAGCAGTACTTC,CAISDIAASAYEQYF
NA,NA,TRBJ2-1,TRBV7-2,TGTGCCAGCAGCTTAAGTTCGAGGAGGTCTGCGGGGTTCTTC,CASSLSSRRSAGFF
NA,NA,TRBJ1-1,TRBV27,TGTGCCAGCAGTTTACTCAGGGGCACGAACACTGAAGCTTTCTTT,CASSLLRGTNTEAFF
NA,NA,TRBJ1-2,TRBV20-1,TGCAGTGCTCCGTTTAACTATGGCTACACCTTC,CSAPFNYGYTF
NA,NA,TRBJ2-7,TRBV27,TGTGCCAGCAGTTTGTACACCTCCTACGAGCAGTACTTC,CASSLYTSYEQYF